Below are 13 T cell receptor beta chains sequenced from a single sample in a study of shared clonotypes between healthy human individuals. Some clones are missing from TCRdb's copy, which holds only in-frame ones; the method was immunoSEQ multiplex PCR. The repertoire holds over a million clones, with around 95% as singletons. The sequencing sample was made of naive CD4+ T cells sorted from blood. Subset defined: CD45RA+ positively selected. These receptor sequences come from a man between 25 and 39 years old in good health.

DNA for the CDR3: TGCGCCAGCAGCGCGGGTGGACTAGCCTACGAGCAGTACTTC. It encodes CASSAGGLAYEQYF. The rearrangement joins TRBV5-1 to TRBJ2-7; 7 bases agree with TRBD2. V lost 4 bases, J lost 2 bases, and 6 bases stayed unmatched. CDR1 and CDR2 from the germline V gene are SGHRS and YFSETQ. The CDR3 covers 14 residues.

The genes are TRBV7-8 and TRBJ2-3, with TRBD2 as a possible D gene (5 bases). Germline V gene data show CDR1 as SGHVS and CDR2 as FQNEAQ. V was trimmed by 4 bases and J by 4 bases, leaving 12 bases between them. The CDR3 is made up of 14 amino acids. The chain's CDR3 is CASSSRDSSDTQYF. In DNA, the CDR3 is TGTGCCAGCAGCTCGAGGGATAGCTCAGATACGCAGTATTTT.

The V and J genes are TRBV19 and TRBJ1-1; possible D gene TRBD1, 5 bases. V was shortened by 3 bases and J by 4 bases, with 9 bases between the two germline ends. This CDR3 region has 13 residues. Germline CDR1 LNHDA, CDR2 SQIVND (reference sequence). The CDR3 region is CASSILGTTEAFF. CDR3 nucleotide sequence: TGTGCCAGTAGTATTTTGGGGACCACTGAAGCTTTCTTT.

This clone was seen just once. The chain combines TRBV15 with TRBJ1-1; D is unclear. This CDR3 is built from 16 residues. Between the trimmed V and J ends, which lost 4 bases and 4 bases, there was a span of 19 bases. Germline V gene sequence: CDR1 LNHNV, CDR2 YYDKDF (reference sequence). Here the CDR3 DNA reads TGTGCCACCAGCACCCTCCGGGAAAAGGTAGGCACTGAAGCTTTCTTT. Translating gives CATSTLREKVGTEAFF.

V usage is TRBV10-3 and J usage is TRBJ1-1, with D uncertain. In germline, CDR1 is ENHRY, CDR2 SYGVKD. V was shortened by 2 bases and J by 5 bases, with 18 bases between the two germline ends. CDR3 length equals 16 residues. CDR3 loop: CAISETGVRVRTEAFF. The CDR3 region has the DNA TGTGCCATCAGTGAGACGGGCGTGAGGGTTAGGACTGAAGCTTTCTTT.

V is TRBV5-6 and J is TRBJ2-2; TRBD1 agrees at 10 bases. V lost 4 bases and J lost 3; bases outside the gene matches: 3. The germline gives CDR1 SGHDT, CDR2 YYEEEE. The CDR3 has 15 amino acids. DNA for the CDR3: TGTGCCAGCAGCCGTGGGACAGGGGACACCGGGGAGCTGTTTTTT. Residues: CASSRGTGDTGELFF.

This clone was recorded once. The chain combines TRBV5-1 with TRBJ2-1; D unclear. The CDR3 consists of 13 residues. The ends were cut back, 3 bases at V and 8 bases at J, with 12 bases in the middle. The germline CDR1 and CDR2 sequences are SGHRS and YFSETQ. The CDR3 protein is CASSSTMEHEQFF. In DNA form, the CDR3 reads TGCGCCAGCAGCTCTACTATGGAGCATGAGCAGTTCTTC.

This clone has only one observation. This chain links TRBV15 with TRBJ1-5, with 7 bases fitting TRBD1. This CDR3 spans 15 amino acids. V shed 5 bases and J 1 base; nucleotides not matched to a gene: 5. Germline-derived CDR1 and CDR2 are LNHNV and YYDKDF (reference sequence). The DNA for the CDR3 is TGTGCCACCAGCGAGAGCAGGGGGAGCAATCAGCCCCAGCATTTT. Encoded protein: CATSESRGSNQPQHF.

The genes are TRBV4-2 and TRBJ2-3; D is uncertain. The V end lost 6 bases, the J end lost 2 bases, and 3 bases lay between the germline ends. The CDR3 spans 11 residues. Germline CDR1 LGHNA, CDR2 YNFKEQ. The CDR3 DNA is TGTGCCAGCAGTTACACAGATACGCAGTATTTT. Protein product: CASSYTDTQYF.

The genes are TRBV29-1 and TRBJ1-2; D gene unclear. The length of the CDR3 is 9 residues. Germline V gene sequence: CDR1 SQVTM, CDR2 ANQGSEA. V gave up 5 bases and J gave up 6 bases, with 4 bases separating them. As DNA, the CDR3 is TGCAGCGTTAATGATGGCTACACCTTC. This gives the protein CSVNDGYTF.

The chain links TRBV29-1 to TRBJ1-2, with 8 positions matching TRBD1. CDR3 size: 14 residues. Germline V CDR1 and CDR2: SQVTM, ANQGSEA. J was trimmed by 2 bases and V by 7 bases; bases with no gene match: 9. The CDR3 reads CSATGGQGNYGYTF. CDR3 DNA: TGCAGCGCCACTGGAGGACAGGGCAACTATGGCTACACCTTC.

The V call is TRBV14, the J call TRBJ2-2; 10 bases are a match to TRBD2. V lost 3 bases and J lost 5; bases outside the gene matches: 9. The germline gives CDR1 SGHDN, CDR2 FVKESK. The CDR3 is 17 residues long. As DNA, the CDR3 is TGTGCCAGCAGCCAGTCTAGCGGGAGCGGTAGGACCGGGGAGCTGTTTTTT. Protein: CASSQSSGSGRTGELFF.

This chain joins TRBV5-4 and TRBJ2-7; no firm D call. The CDR3 spans 14 residues. The germline V gene has CDR1 SGHNT and CDR2 YYREEE (reference sequence). V dropped 4 bases and J dropped 1 base, with 12 bases sitting between them. The CDR3 DNA sequence: TGTGCCAGCAGCCGTGGGTCGGGTTCCTACGAGCAGTACTTC. Protein sequence: CASSRGSGSYEQYF.